This T cell receptor (beta chain) was sequenced during a study of cytomegalovirus exposure and HLA in healthy donors. The PCR was carried out with 60 Vbeta primers and 13 Jbeta primers. Libraries were prepared by immunoSEQ multiplex PCR; TCRdb keeps only in-frame clonotypes and omits some of them. The data show 150,000 to 200,000 clones, with roughly 80% seen just once and 0.9% to 1% held by the top ten. V lost 1 base and J lost 3; bases outside the gene matches: 13. This CDR3 spans 18 amino acids. Germline V lookup: CDR1 SGHDN, CDR2 FVKESK. This clone was observed a single time. The clonotype originates from a girl aged 2-10 years in good health and CMV-seropositive. The J gene is TRBJ2-7, the V gene TRBV14, with TRBD1 matching 9 bases. Sequencing input: PBMCs. The CDR3 DNA reads TGTGCCAGCAGCCAAGGAGGGACCGGGACAGGGCCCTTCTACGAGCAGTACTTC. The encoded protein is CASSQGGTGTGPFYEQYF.